A single sample is the source of the 10 T cell receptor beta chains below, sequenced in a study of PD-1 blockade in classical Hodgkin lymphoma (TCRdb year 2020). The method behind the library was the immunoSEQ multiplex PCR assay. The source is immuneACCESS, and TCRdb retained only in-frame sequences with V and J called. Part of the clones is not carried over; for the studies checked, unresolved V genes explain less than half of this, and the remainder is unexplained. The sample table records over 3,500 clones; 63% of these occur just once. The top ten clones comprise roughly a third of the sample. The label giving this sample's time point can be read as: cycle 1 day 1 (C1D1), immediately before nivolumab initiation. Every trial patient had relapsed following autologous stem cell transplantation, and prior brentuximab vedotin exposure was what differed among cohorts A, B and C. The input for sequencing was peripheral blood mononuclear cells (PBMCs), taken at baseline. These receptors were obtained from a human donor with classical Hodgkin lymphoma.

The table lists this clone with a count of one. This chain links TRBV18 with TRBJ1-1; 11 bases are a match to TRBD1. This CDR3 spans 16 amino acids. V shed 3 bases and J 1 base; nucleotides not matched to a gene: 4. CDR1 KGHSH and CDR2 LQKENI come from the germline V gene. CDR3 sequence: CASSPDRGLRNTEAFF. DNA for the CDR3: TGTGCCAGCTCACCGGACAGGGGGCTACGGAACACTGAAGCTTTCTTT.

The chain carries TRBV28 and TRBJ1-2, with 8 bases fitting TRBD1. The CDR3 covers 13 residues. Trimming took 6 bases from V and 8 from J; bases not matched to a gene: 8. Germline V gives CDR1 MDHEN, CDR2 SYDVKM. The CDR3 loop is CASSRTGPRGYTF. DNA of the CDR3: TGTGCCAGCAGCCGGACAGGGCCCAGGGGCTACACCTTC.

The chain links TRBV21-1 to TRBJ1-1. TRBV21-1 is given as a pseudogene. This CDR3 has 11 amino acids. The CDR3 sequence: CAREVNTEAFF. Written as DNA, the CDR3 is TGTGCCAGAGAGGTGAACACTGAAGCTTTCTTT.

V usage is TRBV6-5 and J usage is TRBJ1-5, with no clear D. This CDR3 is 13 amino acids long. V shed 7 bases and J shed 6 bases, with 13 bases lying between them. Germline CDR1 and CDR2: MNHEY and SVGAGI. CDR3 in amino acids: CASKMWAGQPQHF. The CDR3 DNA reads as TGTGCCAGCAAGATGTGGGCGGGTCAGCCCCAGCATTTT.

This chain uses TRBV5-1 with TRBJ2-2; 7 bases agree with TRBD1. The J segment lost 5 bases and the V segment lost 3 bases, leaving 4 bases of the junction unmatched. The CDR3 spans 14 residues. From germline, CDR1 is SGHRS and CDR2 YFSETQ. CDR3 nucleotide sequence: TGCGCCAGCAGCTCCGGGACAGAGACCGGGGAGCTGTTTTTT. It is translated as CASSSGTETGELFF.

The chain combines TRBV28 with TRBJ1-1; D possibly corresponds to TRBD1 (5 bases). The ends were cut back, 7 bases at V and 1 base at J, with 16 bases in the middle. The CDR3 consists of 15 residues. Germline CDR1 MDHEN, CDR2 SYDVKM. This CDR3 reads CASKGGSGQNTEAFF. As DNA, the CDR3 is TGTGCCAGCAAGGGAGGCTCAGGGCAGAACACTGAAGCTTTCTTT.

J is TRBJ1-2 and V is TRBV5-1; TRBD1 agrees at 8 bases. The CDR3 sequence is 14 residues long. Per germline, CDR1 SGHRS and CDR2 YFSETQ. Trimming took 7 bases from V and 4 from J; bases not matched to a gene: 9. CDR3 in amino acids: CASDLGQGGYGYTF. CDR3 in DNA: TGCGCCAGCGACCTCGGACAGGGTGGCTATGGCTACACCTTC.

This chain connects TRBV6-6 to TRBJ2-3; 7 bases agree with TRBD1. The germline V gene has CDR1 MNHNY and CDR2 SVGAGI (reference sequence). Germline trimming cut 7 bases from V and 2 bases from J; bases unmatched to any gene: 12. CDR3 length: 16 amino acids. CDR3 protein: CASINRGDPHTDTQYF. In nucleotides, the CDR3 is TGTGCCAGCATCAACAGGGGAGACCCGCACACAGATACGCAGTATTTT.

The CDR3 spells CASSPHQGLAGSYEQYF. In nucleotides, the CDR3 is TGTGCCAGCAGCCCCCACCAAGGACTAGCCGGCTCCTACGAGCAGTACTTC. The chain employs TRBV9 and TRBJ2-7; TRBD2 agrees at 8 bases. CDR3 length equals 17 residues. V lost 4 bases, J lost 0 bases, and 12 bases stayed unmatched. CDR1 and CDR2 (germline): SGDLS, YYNGEE.

The genes are TRBV21-1 and TRBJ2-3; TRBD2 is taken as the D call from the table, unchecked against the DNA. TRBV21-1 has pseudogene status. The CDR3 length is 18 residues. The DNA for the CDR3 is TGTGCCAGCAGCAAAGAGGTGATGGGGGGGGCCTCCACAGATACGCAGTATTTT. Amino acids: CASSKEVMGGASTDTQYF.